This TCR beta chain appears in the sequencing data of a study of T-cell reconstitution after alpha-beta-depleted transplantation in children. The CDR3 consists of 15 residues. Germline CDR1 MNHEY, CDR2 SVGAGI. V lost 7 bases, J lost 4 bases, and 10 bases stayed unmatched. The authors prepared the TCRbeta library with unique molecular identifiers. TCRdb re-called the PCR reads with MiXCR, one entry per CDR3 protein. The data contain around 200,000 distinct CDR3 sequences, roughly 9% of them singletons. The sample was PBMCs from the stem cell graft donor, taken from the stem cell graft. V gene TRBV6-5 combines with J gene TRBJ2-5, with 9 bases aligning to TRBD1. The TCR was taken from a human donor who donated a stem cell graft to a child with acute lymphoblastic leukemia. The CDR3 loop reads CASNSGQGIGETQYF. In nucleotides, the CDR3 is TGTGCCAGCAATTCGGGACAGGGAATCGGAGAGACCCAGTACTTC.